The entry that follows covers one T cell receptor beta chain sequence. The entry originates in a study of blood T cell repertoires in COVID-19. For the study at large: Spain, Italy and the United States supplied samples that represented acute and convalescent COVID-19.

Generated by immunoSEQ multiplex PCR, the TCRdb table keeps only in-frame clones and is missing some. The table has around 330,000 clones, around 90% seen once. Participants were aged about 18 to 90 years, lived in 20 to 25 US areas, and enrolled virtually. Participants had their cohort set by participant-reported clinical history. Recovered status in Cohort 3 required two negative PCRs, clearance, or symptom resolution. The TCR was taken from a man in his 60s who had recovered from COVID-19. Sequences were obtained from PBMCs or T cells enriched from blood (not recorded which).

CDR3 bases: TGTGCCAGCAGTTACCGTACGGGGGTTGCCTACGAGCAGTACTTC. It encodes CASSYRTGVAYEQYF. The V gene is TRBV6-5, the J gene TRBJ2-7, with D possibly TRBD2 on 6 matching bases. Deletions cut 2 bases from V and 2 bases from J, with 13 bases between. Germline CDR1 is MNHEY and CDR2 is SVGAGI. This CDR3 has 15 residues.